The clone carrying this T cell receptor beta chain was observed at least ten times. Its specificity is unknown. With iRepertoire HTBI primers and Arm-PCR of CDR3 regions, TCR beta libraries were built. Each CDR3 protein is one row after TCRdb ran MiXCR on the multiplex PCR reads. Among 620,000 or so distinct CDR3 sequences listed, 16% were seen once. The data belong to a study of regulatory T cells in long-lasting Graves disease. Whole-study context: Under 3 months of antithyroid drugs had been taken by newly diagnosed Graves' patients. The study's findings and limits: Persistent Graves' disease cases displayed lower TCR diversity than newly diagnosed ones.

Time point denoted: newly diagnosed GD, antithyroid drugs for less than 3 months. The TCR library was prepared using RNA isolated from PBMCs. Germline V gives CDR1 SNHLY, CDR2 FYNNEI. V trimming: 4 bases; J trimming: 4 bases; junction bases outside the gene matches: 4. The CDR3 loop spans 15 amino acids. These records were also assigned to another study, of T cells in Graves' hyperthyroidism and ophthalmopathy. Per that paper: Diagnosis relied on clinical symptoms, serum thyroxine and TRAb, thyroid ultrasound and orbital computed tomography. The model's output predicted ophthalmopathy at a median of roughly 6.9 months prior to onset.

V is TRBV2 and J is TRBJ2-2; 9 bases fit TRBD1. The TCR comes from a woman in her 30s with Graves disease. The material was peripheral blood mononuclear cells (PBMCs), obtained at new diagnosis, from a patient treated with antithyroid drugs. CDR3 in DNA: TGTGCCAGCAGTGGAAGGACAGGGGCCACCGGGGAGCTGTTTTTT. It yields the protein CASSGRTGATGELFF.